The 21 T cell receptor beta chains below all came from one sample that was sequenced in a study of blood T cells in healthy people across ages (dated by TCRdb to between 2015 and 2016). Libraries were built with 5' RACE. Reads for this sample came from an Illumina HiSeq 2500. A second 7 to 11 cycle PCR used a sample-barcoded 5' primer and a J-beta primer mix. The public reads were run again by TCRdb, first through fastp at Q25 and then through MiXCR, and only productive beta chains were kept. Merged by CDR3 protein, the rows form single entries marked with the most common genes and DNA. In all, the sample holds about 930,000 distinct CDR3 sequences, and 25% to 35% of those were seen once. The ten largest clonotypes hold roughly 10% of the sample. The same specimen was also included in a second study, on T cells of mothers and their children.

The sample was blood. These receptors originate from a woman in her thirties or forties in good health.

The chain joins TRBV28 to TRBJ1-2; 9 bases agree with TRBD1. V shed 11 bases, J shed 7 bases, and the junction held 8 bases outside the gene matches. This CDR3 region has 12 residues. CDR1 and CDR2 (germline): MDHEN, SYDVKM. CDR3 DNA: TGTGCCGTCCACAGGGGGCGGGGTGGCTACACCTTC. This encodes CAVHRGRGGYTF.

This clonotype was detected a few times. The chain has TRBV7-9 and TRBJ2-1; 7 bases map to TRBD1. Germline V CDR1 and CDR2: SEHNR, FQNEAQ (reference sequence). The J segment lost 8 bases and the V segment lost 5 bases, leaving 12 bases of the junction unmatched. CDR3 length: 15 amino acids. CDR3 nucleotides: TGTGCCAGCAGCCCGATCGGGACAGTACAATATGAGCAGTTCTTC. Amino acids: CASSPIGTVQYEQFF.

This clonotype has a count of ten or more. The chain joins TRBV6-5 to TRBJ2-1; D tentatively fits TRBD1 or TRBD2 (5 bases each). The germline CDR1 and CDR2 sequences are MNHEY and SVGAGI. Trimming left V 2 bases short and J 8 bases short, with 16 bases between. The CDR3 has 15 residues. The CDR3 sequence is CASSYRGPDTDEQFF. Written as DNA, the CDR3 is TGTGCCAGCAGTTACCGGGGCCCGGATACGGATGAGCAGTTCTTC.

As for this clonotype: An end of the junction differs from the germline gene, which may be a read error. V usage is TRBV19 and J usage is TRBJ1-6, with a possible D match to TRBD1 (6 bases). Germline CDR1 and CDR2: LNHDA and SQIVND (reference sequence). The CDR3 totals 14 residues. This CDR3 is CAGSGGTSNSPLHF. DNA of the CDR3: TGTGCCGGTAGTGGCGGGACATCTAATTCACCCCTCCACTTT. Using reference TRBV19 and TRBJ1-6 for the parts outside the CDR3, the full variable domain is DGGITQSPKYLFRKEGQNVTLSCEQNLNHDAMYWYRQDPGQGLRLIYYSQIVNDFQKGDIAEGYSVSREKKESFPLTVTSAQKNPTAFYLCAGSGGTSNSPLHFGNGTRLTVT.

This clonotype was seen only a few times. This rearrangement joins TRBV28 to TRBJ1-2; TRBD1 aligns across 12 bases. Looked up from germline, CDR1 is MDHEN and CDR2 is SYDVKM. This CDR3 spans 16 amino acids. The junction had 6 bases not matched to a gene; V was cut back by 3 bases and J by 4 bases. CDR3 sequence reads: CASSFGTGGDFYGYTF. The CDR3 DNA sequence: TGTGCCAGCAGTTTTGGGACAGGGGGCGACTTCTATGGCTACACCTTC.

This clonotype was seen a few times. The genes are TRBV4-2 and TRBJ1-1, with D tentatively TRBD1 (6 bases). This CDR3 contains 17 residues. V was clipped by 3 bases and J by 2 bases, with 19 bases between them. CDR1 and CDR2 (germline): LGHNA, YNFKEQ. The CDR3 DNA is TGTGCCAGCAGCCAGGGGGCCGGGTTGGGGGGTAACACTGAAGCTTTCTTT. Protein: CASSQGAGLGGNTEAFF.

The V and J genes are TRBV7-2 and TRBJ2-5; TRBD2 might be the D (6 bases). The germline V and J ends were trimmed by 3 bases and 2 bases, with 13 bases remaining between them. The CDR3 is 15 amino acids. From germline, CDR1 is SGHTA and CDR2 FQGNSA. This chain's CDR3 is CASSFGNSGQETQYF. The CDR3, as DNA: TGTGCCAGCAGCTTTGGGAATAGCGGACAAGAGACCCAGTACTTC. Variable domain in full (rest from reference TRBV7-2 and TRBJ2-5): GAGVSQSPSNKVTEKGKDVELRCDPISGHTALYWYRQSLGQGLEFLIYFQGNSAPDKSGLPSDRFSAERTGGSVSTLTIQRTQQEDSAVYLCASSFGNSGQETQYFGPGTRLLVL.

Regarding this clonotype: Given a much more abundant clone one base away, this may be a read error. The chain joins TRBV9 to TRBJ1-1, with 7 bases aligning to TRBD1. Germline-derived CDR1 and CDR2 are SGDLS and YYNGEE. There are 14 residues in the CDR3. CDR3 loop: CASSAGQLNTKAFF. DNA of the CDR3: TGTGCCAGCAGCGCGGGACAGCTGAACACTAAAGCTTTCTTT.

V is TRBV19 and J is TRBJ2-7; D assignment may be TRBD1 or TRBD2 (5 bases each). Trimming took 9 bases from V and 2 from J, leaving 17 bases between them. Germline loops: CDR1 LNHDA, CDR2 SQIVND (reference sequence). The CDR3 covers 14 residues. CDR3 residues: CASGQAVGAYEQYF. The CDR3 DNA reads TGTGCCAGCGGCCAGGCCGTGGGGGCCTACGAGCAGTACTTC.

This clonotype turned up a few times. It may be a read error: a sequence one base away is much more abundant. This chain uses TRBV9 with TRBJ1-5; D is unresolved. V was cut by 0 bases and J by 0 bases, with 7 bases left in between. The germline gives CDR1 SGDLS, CDR2 YYNGEE. This CDR3 comprises 15 residues. Here the CDR3 reads CASSVAGNSNQPQHF. Written as DNA, the CDR3 is TGTGCCAGCAGCGTAGCGGGGAATAGCAATCAGCCCCAGCATTTT.

The chain carries TRBV27 and TRBJ2-6; possibly TRBD1 for D (5 bases). V lost 7 bases, J lost 2 bases, and 12 bases lay in between. The CDR3 sequence is 15 residues long. The germline V gene has CDR1 MNHEY and CDR2 SMNVEV (reference sequence). The CDR3 is CASNSSGTGANVLTF. The DNA for the CDR3 is TGTGCCAGCAATTCGTCAGGGACTGGGGCCAACGTCCTGACTTTC.

The rearrangement links TRBV20-1 to TRBJ1-6, with D unresolved. Looked up from germline, CDR1 is DFQATT and CDR2 is SNEGSKA (reference sequence). Trimming cost V 1 base and J 7 bases, with 8 bases left between them. There are 13 residues in the CDR3. The DNA of the CDR3 is TGCAGTGCTAGAGCCGGAACCAATTCACCCCTCCACTTT. Protein sequence: CSARAGTNSPLHF.

This clonotype was observed many times. The rearrangement uses TRBV5-5 and TRBJ2-4, with TRBD1 matching 9 bases. Trimming cost V 2 bases and J 8 bases; bases outside gene matches: 5. CDR1 is SGHKS and CDR2 is YYEKEE in the germline V gene (reference sequence). The CDR3 is 14 amino acids. DNA for the CDR3: TGTGCCAGCAGCTTTGGGACAGGGCTGGACATTCAGTACTTC. It is translated as CASSFGTGLDIQYF.

The chain carries TRBV7-8 and TRBJ2-2; no definite D call. Germline lookup yields CDR1 SGHVS and CDR2 FQNEAQ. This CDR3 contains 14 residues. Trimming took off 7 bases at V and 4 bases at J, with 13 bases between the two ends. CDR3 nucleotide sequence: TGTGCCAGCACCCCGTCACAGTTCACCGGGGAGCTGTTTTTT. Its translation is CASTPSQFTGELFF.

This clonotype was recorded at least ten times. One end of the junction is discordant with germline, which a read error may explain. V usage is TRBV7-7 and J usage is TRBJ2-1; tentatively, D is TRBD1 (6 bases). The length of the CDR3 is 14 residues. The V gene's germline CDR1 is SSHAT and CDR2 FNYEAQ (reference sequence). CDR3 loop: CASSLTGPYNEQFF. CDR3 coding DNA: TGTGCTAGCAGCTTAACAGGGCCCTACAATGAGCAGTTCTTC.

This clonotype was seen more than once but under ten times. The rearrangement joins TRBV2 to TRBJ2-2, with TRBD2 matching 10 bases. CDR1 and CDR2 (germline): SNHLY, FYNNEI. The CDR3 has 15 residues. The V and J ends lost 7 bases and 6 bases, in that order; junction bases with no gene match: 8. CDR3 in DNA: TGTGCCAGCAAACTCGGGACTAGCGACCCCGGGGAGCTGTTTTTT. As protein: CASKLGTSDPGELFF.

This clonotype occurred a few times. J is TRBJ2-5 and V is TRBV6-6, with D perhaps TRBD2 (5 bases). The V gene's germline CDR1 is MNHNY and CDR2 SVGAGI (reference sequence). Trimming took 6 bases from V and 3 from J, leaving 5 bases between them. This CDR3 has 11 residues. The CDR3 here is CASRLEETQYF. CDR3 DNA: TGTGCCAGCAGACTAGAAGAGACCCAGTACTTC.

This clonotype was observed a handful of times. The chain carries TRBV28 and TRBJ1-4; 8 nucleotides line up with TRBD1. J was trimmed by 2 bases and V by 8 bases; bases with no gene match: 10. CDR3 length: 16 amino acids. Germline V lookup: CDR1 MDHEN, CDR2 SYDVKM. In DNA form, the CDR3 reads TGTGCCAGCCGTCGGGCCAGGGGGCAGACTAATGAAAAACTGTTTTTT. Translating it yields CASRRARGQTNEKLFF.

This clonotype was picked up a small number of times. The V gene is TRBV5-6, the J gene TRBJ1-5, with D uncertain. V was shortened by 2 bases and J by 7 bases, with 7 bases between the two germline ends. The CDR3 consists of 12 residues. The germline V gene has CDR1 SGHDT and CDR2 YYEEEE. CDR3 sequence reads: CASSLFQQPQHF. Written as DNA, the CDR3 is TGTGCCAGCAGCTTATTCCAGCAGCCCCAGCATTTT.

The chain carries TRBV5-6 and TRBJ1-1, with D perhaps matching TRBD1 (6 bases). The CDR3 spans 16 residues. V gave up 3 bases and J gave up 0 bases, with 15 bases separating them. From germline, CDR1 is SGHDT and CDR2 YYEEEE. The CDR3 region has the DNA TGTGCCAGCAGCTCTAGACTTCACAGGGTGAACACTGAAGCTTTCTTT. It codes for CASSSRLHRVNTEAFF.

Concerning this clonotype itself: Since a much larger clone is just one base distant, this may be a read error. The genes are TRBV29-1 and TRBJ1-2, with a tentative D call TRBD1 (5 bases). The V and J ends lost 3 bases and 12 bases respectively, with 20 bases between them. Germline V CDR1 and CDR2: SQVTM, ANQGSEA. There are 13 residues in the CDR3. The CDR3 sequence is CSVDFQPGRGHTF. The CDR3 DNA is TGCAGCGTTGATTTCCAGCCCGGTAGGGGCCACACCTTC.